These T cell receptor beta chains were read from a single sample in a study of regulatory T cells in long-lasting Graves disease. TCRdb analysed the multiplex PCR reads with MiXCR anew, one entry per CDR3 protein. The table records 400,000 to 600,000 distinct CDR3 sequences, approximately 21% of them present only once. This material consisted of peripheral blood mononuclear cells (PBMCs), taken when the disease was refractory, from a patient treated with antithyroid drugs. Source of these receptors: a female donor with Graves disease. The CDR3 runs from the conserved cysteine through the conserved F or W. The order of the fields is clone size, D gene, V gene, J gene, CDR3 DNA, CDR3 protein. D genes are given only for firm matches. Clone size is given for some rows only: seen once, a few or many times, or a class if the clone is expanded.

few	TRBD2	TRBV5-1	TRBJ2-5	TGCGCCAGCAGCATCGGGACTAGCGGGGGTCAAGAGACCCAGTACTTC	CASSIGTSGGQETQYF
few	TRBD2	TRBV19	TRBJ2-2	TGTGCCAGTAGACGTCTAAGCGGGAGTCGGGACACCGGGGAGCTGTTTTTT	CASRRLSGSRDTGELFF
many	TRBD2	TRBV27	TRBJ2-5	TGTGCCAGCAGTTCGTTCGTTCTCAGCGGGAGCGTGGAGACCCAGTACTTC	CASSSFVLSGSVETQYF
many	NA	TRBV2	TRBJ1-1	TGTGCCAGCAGTGAAGCACATCCCGCCTGGACGAATACCATGAACACTGAAGCTTTCTTT	CASSEAHPAWTNTMNTEAFF
NA	NA	TRBV20-1	TRBJ1-4	TGCAGTGCTAGAGAGGGGGCGGCTAATGAAAAACTGTTTTTT	CSAREGAANEKLFF
many	NA	TRBV2	TRBJ2-5	TGTGCCAGCAGTGAATTAACTAGTCAAGAGACCCAGTACTTC	CASSELTSQETQYF
many	TRBD1	TRBV2	TRBJ1-2	TGTGCCAGCAGTGTCGGGACAGACTATGGCTACACCTTC	CASSVGTDYGYTF
many	TRBD1	TRBV2	TRBJ1-2	TGTGCCAGCAGTAAAACGGGACAGGCTAACTATGGCTACACCTTC	CASSKTGQANYGYTF
many	NA	TRBV4-1	TRBJ1-6	TGTGCCAGCAGCCTTGACACTCTTAATTCACCCCTCCACTTT	CASSLDTLNSPLHF
many	TRBD2	TRBV7-2	TRBJ2-5	TGTGCCAGCAGCCTCCTTTCGGGCGGGGGGCAAGAGACCCAGTACTTC	CASSLLSGGGQETQYF
NA	TRBD1	TRBV20-1	TRBJ1-4	TGCAGTGCTATGAAACAGGGGCGAGGCGAAAAACTGTTTTTT	CSAMKQGRGEKLFF
few	NA	TRBV7-2	TRBJ1-1	TGTGCCAGCAGCCCTACCCAGGAGGCGGGAGCTTTCTTT	CASSPTQEAGAFF
many	NA	TRBV7-2	TRBJ2-5	TGTGCCAGCAGCCCCCAAGCTAGCCGGGAGGAGACCCAGTACTTC	CASSPQASREETQYF
NA	TRBD2	TRBV7-2	TRBJ2-7	TGTGCCAGCAGTCACAGCGGGGGAACACTCTACGAGCAGTACTTC	CASSHSGGTLYEQYF
many	NA	TRBV6-2/TRBV6-3	TRBJ1-1	TGTGCCAGCAGTTACAACGGGAACACTGAAGCTTTCTTT	CASSYNGNTEAFF
NA	NA	TRBV5-1	TRBJ2-2	TGCGCCAGCAGCTTCTCAGCAGGGCTGACGAACACCGGGGAGCTGTTTTTT	CASSFSAGLTNTGELFF
few	TRBD1	TRBV29-1	TRBJ1-1	TGCAGCGGCCACAGGGGAGACACTGAAGCTTTCTTT	CSGHRGDTEAFF
many	NA	TRBV6-1	TRBJ2-7	TGTGCCAGCAAGGGTCCCACAGGGATTCTCTCCTACGAGCAGTACTTC	CASKGPTGILSYEQYF
few	NA	TRBV28	TRBJ2-5	TGTGCCAGCAGTTTACCCCTCCAAGAGACCCAGTACTTC	CASSLPLQETQYF
many	NA	TRBV6-1	TRBJ2-7	TGTGCCAGCAGTGAAGTACCAGAAACCTACGAGCAGTACTTC	CASSEVPETYEQYF
few	NA	TRBV9	TRBJ2-3	TGTGCCAGCAGCGCTAGGGAGAGCACAGATACGCAGTATTTT	CASSARESTDTQYF
few	NA	TRBV9	TRBJ2-7	TGTGCCAGCAGCGCCGAGGGACCCTCTGGATCCTACGAGCAGTACTTC	CASSAEGPSGSYEQYF
few	NA	TRBV29-1	TRBJ2-7	TGCAGCGTTGAGTCGACAGGTGGTCTGTACTTC	CSVESTGGLYF
NA	TRBD1	TRBV5-1	TRBJ2-7	TGCGCCAGCAGCTTGGTTCCGGTTGGTGGGCAGGGGGAAAACTACGAGCAGTACTTC	CASSLVPVGGQGENYEQYF
few	NA	TRBV2	TRBJ1-3	TGTGCCAGCACCCAAGAGGGGCCCCGCTCTGGAAACACCATATATTTT	CASTQEGPRSGNTIYF
NA	NA	TRBV19	TRBJ2-2	TGTGCCAGTAGTATAGTCCCTAACACCGGGGAGCTGTTTTTT	CASSIVPNTGELFF
NA	TRBD2	TRBV12-3/TRBV12-4	TRBJ2-6	TGTGCCAGCCGCAAACTAGCGGGGGGGGCTGGGGCCAACGTCCTGACTTTC	CASRKLAGGAGANVLTF
NA	NA	TRBV15	TRBJ2-5	TGTGCCACCAGCAGACGGGCGATGTTGGAGACCCAGTACTTC	CATSRRAMLETQYF
few	NA	TRBV12-5	TRBJ1-5	TGTGCTAGTGCCGGCGACAGTCTCAATCAGCCCCAGCATTTT	CASAGDSLNQPQHF
many	TRBD1	TRBV24-1	TRBJ2-7	TGTGCCACCAGTGATTTTGGACAGGGGGCCGGGGAGCAGTACTTC	CATSDFGQGAGEQYF
NA	NA	TRBV29-1	TRBJ1-1	TGCAGCGTCCTACAGAAGGTAAACACTGAAGCTTTCTTT	CSVLQKVNTEAFF
many	TRBD1	TRBV11-3	TRBJ2-5	TGTGCCAGCAGCGTCCGGGACAGGGAAGAGACCCAGTACTTC	CASSVRDREETQYF
NA	TRBD1	TRBV29-1	TRBJ2-5	TGCAGCGTTCTGGGACAGGGATGGGAAAATAAAGAGACCCAGTACTTC	CSVLGQGWENKETQYF
NA	NA	TRBV28	TRBJ1-6	TGTGCCAGCAGTTGGACATCCCTTTCACCCCTCCACTTT	CASSWTSLSPLHF
NA	TRBD1	TRBV29-1	TRBJ2-1	TGCAGCGTTGAAGGTGACAGGGGTCCCAATGAGCAGTTCTTC	CSVEGDRGPNEQFF
few	NA	TRBV4-1	TRBJ1-4	TGCGCCAGCAGCCGGACACCGAACCCCTCTAATGAAAAACTGTTTTTT	CASSRTPNPSNEKLFF
NA	NA	TRBV24-1	TRBJ2-2	TGTGCCATCCTTACAGGGACCGGGGAGCTGTTTTTT	CAILTGTGELFF
NA	TRBD2	TRBV28	TRBJ2-1	TGTGCCAGCAGTCCCCTGGGGACTAGCTTTGAGCAGTTCTTC	CASSPLGTSFEQFF
NA	NA	TRBV30	TRBJ1-4	TGTGCCTGGAGGCCCCGGGGGGCGGGTGAAAAACTGTTTTTT	CAWRPRGAGEKLFF
once	NA	TRBV5-1	TRBJ2-3	TGCGCCAGCAGCTTCGGGGCCAATCCTAGCACAGATACGCAGTATTTT	CASSFGANPSTDTQYF
many	NA	TRBV6-1	TRBJ2-2	TGTGCCAGCAGACGGGAGAGGGACACCGGGGAGCTGTTTTTT	CASRRERDTGELFF
NA	TRBD1	TRBV30	TRBJ1-1	TGTGCCGGGGGACAGACGAACACTGAAGCTTTCTTT	CAGGQTNTEAFF
few	NA	TRBV7-2	TRBJ2-7	TGTGCCAGCAGCTCAACGTTTGGTGCGACCCCCAGGACCTACGAGCAGTACTTC	CASSSTFGATPRTYEQYF
NA	NA	TRBV30	TRBJ1-1	TGTGCCTGGAGTCCTCAGGGGAAGAGCACTGAAGCTTTCTTT	CAWSPQGKSTEAFF
NA	TRBD2	TRBV7-9	TRBJ2-2	TGTGCCAGCAGCTTCGCGGGGGTTGGGGCGAACACCGGGGAGCTGTTTTTT	CASSFAGVGANTGELFF
many	NA	TRBV12-3/TRBV12-4	TRBJ1-1	TGTGCCAGCAGTTTTAGCCAGACGAACACTGAAGCTTTCTTT	CASSFSQTNTEAFF
few	NA	TRBV6-1	TRBJ1-6	TGTGCCAGCAGGGATGGACAGTTTAATTCACCCCTCCACTTT	CASRDGQFNSPLHF
NA	NA	TRBV28	TRBJ2-3	TGTGCCAGCAGTCCCCGGAGGATTAGGGTACTCTGGGGCACAGATACGCAGTATTTT	CASSPRRIRVLWGTDTQYF
few	NA	TRBV6-4	TRBJ1-1	TGTGCCAGCAGTGCTTCACCGATGAACACTGAAGCTTTCTTT	CASSASPMNTEAFF
NA	TRBD2	TRBV2	TRBJ2-1	TGTGCCAGCAGCAAACTGACTAGCGGGCGTCACAATGAGCAGTTCTTC	CASSKLTSGRHNEQFF
once	TRBD2	TRBV6-1	TRBJ2-7	TGTGCCAGCATTGGACTAGCGGGATACGAGCAGTACTTC	CASIGLAGYEQYF